This TCR beta chain was retrieved from a study of human T cells and chemical hapten exposure. TCRdb processed the RACE reads anew with MiXCR; each CDR3 protein has one entry. The sample contains tens of thousands of distinct CDR3 sequences, 8.5% of which appear only once. This clonotype has ten or more counts. Time point reported: patch test 2, 6 weeks after DPC sensitization. The treatment was: therapeutic diphenylcyclopropenone sensitization with weekly scalp DPC. Germline V CDR1 and CDR2: MNHNS, SASEGT. The germline V and J ends were trimmed by 2 bases and 9 bases, with 14 bases remaining between them. The CDR3 runs 13 residues.

The source was whole blood, collected in connection with sensitization to the hapten diphenylcyclopropenone (DPC). The chain uses TRBV6-1 and TRBJ2-7; either TRBD1 or TRBD2 may supply D (6 bases each). The clonotype was recovered from a woman between 45 and 60 years old with alopecia areata. Some clones in this sample may be carry-over from other donors' samples. In DNA form, the CDR3 reads TGTGCCAGCAGTGAAACAGGGAGGTTCGGGCAGTACTTC. The encoded protein is CASSETGRFGQYF.